What follows is one T cell receptor (beta chain) and its context. The antigen is unknown. Just one base apart from a much larger clone, this may be a read error. Prepared TCR beta cDNA libraries contained unique molecular identifiers. TCRdb called the PCR reads again in MiXCR, with one record for every CDR3 protein. The repertoire holds fewer than 850,000 distinct CDR3 sequences, with around 27% as singletons. This entry is derived from a study of post-analysis software for immune sequencing data. Broader study findings: The study found significantly lower normalized Chao1 diversity in multiple sclerosis patients than in controls. In patients, five or six TRBV segments were more frequent than in controls, with TRBV5-6, TRBV5-1 and TRBV20-1 among them.

The CDR3 runs to 14 residues. The germline CDR1 and CDR2 sequences are ENHRY and SYGVKD. The sequence was collected from a girl under 18 with multiple sclerosis. Input material: blood. This sequence joins TRBV10-3 and TRBJ2-7, with 9 bases matching TRBD2. The CDR3: CVISEAGGPGEQYF. The CDR3 DNA reads as TGTGTCATCAGTGAGGCGGGAGGGCCGGGCGAGCAGTACTTC.